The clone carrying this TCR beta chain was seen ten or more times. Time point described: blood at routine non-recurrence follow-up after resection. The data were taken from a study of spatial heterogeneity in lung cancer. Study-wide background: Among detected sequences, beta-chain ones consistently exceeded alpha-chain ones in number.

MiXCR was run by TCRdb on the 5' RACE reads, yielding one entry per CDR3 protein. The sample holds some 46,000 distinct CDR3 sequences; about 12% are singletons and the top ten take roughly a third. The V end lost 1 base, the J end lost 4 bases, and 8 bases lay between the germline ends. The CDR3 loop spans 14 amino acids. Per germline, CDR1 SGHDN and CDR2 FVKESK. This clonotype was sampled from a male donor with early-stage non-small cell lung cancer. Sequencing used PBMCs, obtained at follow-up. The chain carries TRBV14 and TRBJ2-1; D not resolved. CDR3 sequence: CASSQGGRYNEQFF. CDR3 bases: TGTGCCAGCAGCCAAGGCGGAAGGTACAATGAGCAGTTCTTC. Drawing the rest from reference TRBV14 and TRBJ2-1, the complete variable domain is EAGVTQFPSHSVIEKGQTVTLRCDPISGHDNLYWYRRVMGKEIKFLLHFVKESKQDESGMPNNRFLAERTGGTYSTLKVQPAELEDSGVYFCASSQGGRYNEQFFGPGTRLTVL.